A selection of T cell receptor beta chains follows, all from one sample in a study of memory CD4+ T cells and cytomegalovirus serostatus. The method was immunoSEQ multiplex PCR; TCRdb's version includes in-frame clones alone and lacks a portion of them. The sample records about 31,000 clones, around 74% being singletons. The source material was memory CD4+ T cells from blood. The receptors were sampled from an adult in good health and CMV-seronegative. Some clones in this sample may be carry-over from other donors' samples. The CDR3 runs from the conserved cysteine through the conserved F or W. Each record gives: CDR3 length, clone size, V gene, D gene, J gene, CDR3 DNA, CDR3 protein. A D gene is named only where the DNA matches it firmly. The size field is filled for only some rows; it gives once, few, many or a size class.

14	NA	TRBV30	TRBD2	TRBJ2-5	TGTGCCTGGAGTGGACTAGCGGGGGAGGAGACCCAGTACTTC	CAWSGLAGEETQYF
14	NA	TRBV6-6	TRBD2	TRBJ2-3	TGTGCCAGCAGTTATGCGGGGGGAAAAGATACGCAGTATTTT	CASSYAGGKDTQYF
13	few	TRBV6-1	NA	TRBJ1-2	TGTGCCAGCAGTGGAGAGGGGAACTATGGCTACACCTTC	CASSGEGNYGYTF
13	NA	TRBV6-5	TRBD2	TRBJ2-7	TGTGCCAGCGAAAAGCGGGATACCTACGAGCAGTACTTC	CASEKRDTYEQYF
16	NA	TRBV4-2	NA	TRBJ2-5	TGTGCCAGCAGCCAAGATGATAGGACCACACAAGAGACCCAGTACTTC	CASSQDDRTTQETQYF
14	few	TRBV5-1	TRBD1	TRBJ1-6	TGCGCCAGCACGATAACAGGGGGGAATTCACCCCTCCACTTT	CASTITGGNSPLHF
14	NA	TRBV6-5	NA	TRBJ1-2	TGTGCCAGCAGCGGAGCCGGGCCCCAGAAAGGCTACACCTTC	CASSGAGPQKGYTF
16	few	TRBV19	TRBD1	TRBJ1-1	TGTGCCAGTAGTATGAGGACTGGGGACAGGAACACTGAAGCTTTCTTT	CASSMRTGDRNTEAFF
11	NA	TRBV6-1	NA	TRBJ1-2	TGTGCCAGCAGTGAAGCAAGGGACTACACCTTC	CASSEARDYTF
19	NA	TRBV5-4	TRBD2	TRBJ2-1	TGTGCCAGCAGCAGAAAACTAGCGGGGGGGCTTAGATCCTACAATGAGCAGTTCTTC	CASSRKLAGGLRSYNEQFF
16	NA	TRBV18	NA	TRBJ1-3	TGTGCCAGCTCACGAGTCAGGGTCAACTCTGGAAACACCATATATTTT	CASSRVRVNSGNTIYF
12	NA	TRBV27	TRBD1	TRBJ1-1	TGTGCCAGCAGTTCGACAGGGTCCGAAGCTTTCTTT	CASSSTGSEAFF
18	NA	TRBV5-1	TRBD2	TRBJ2-5	TGCGCCAGCAGCCCCCGGGGGTCTAGCGGGGGGTCTTGGGAGACCCAGTACTTC	CASSPRGSSGGSWETQYF
15	NA	TRBV11-2	TRBD2	TRBJ2-7	TGTGCCAGCAGCTTAGGACTAGCGGCCGCCTACGAGCAGTACTTC	CASSLGLAAAYEQYF
14	NA	TRBV7-2	TRBD1	TRBJ1-1	TGTGCCAGCAGCTGGGGACAGGTGAACACTGAAGCTTTCTTT	CASSWGQVNTEAFF
16	NA	TRBV10-3	NA	TRBJ2-1	TGTGCCATCAGTGAGTCTCTGTTGAGCTCCTACAATGAGCAGTTCTTC	CAISESLLSSYNEQFF
13	few	TRBV19	NA	TRBJ1-6	TGTGCCAGTAGTGCGAGCAGGGGTGCACCCCTCCACTTT	CASSASRGAPLHF
15	NA	TRBV6-5	NA	TRBJ2-1	TGTGCCAGCAGTTACTCGACGGCTAATGACAATGAGCAGTTCTTC	CASSYSTANDNEQFF
14	NA	TRBV6-1	TRBD1	TRBJ1-1	TGTGCCAGCAGTATCCAGGGGGAAAACACTGAAGCTTTCTTT	CASSIQGENTEAFF
13	NA	TRBV7-6	NA	TRBJ1-5	TGTGCCAGCAGCTTAGGGGTCCATCAGCCCCAGCATTTT	CASSLGVHQPQHF
16	NA	TRBV28	TRBD1	TRBJ1-2	TGTGCCAGCAGTTTAGGAAGGGACAGGGGTAACTATGGCTACACCTTC	CASSLGRDRGNYGYTF
16	NA	TRBV19	NA	TRBJ1-1	TGTGCCAGTAGTTGGGGCAGGGGATTCCAGGACACTGAAGCTTTCTTT	CASSWGRGFQDTEAFF
16	once	TRBV30	NA	TRBJ1-6	TGTGCCTGGAGTGTACTACAGCCCGCCTATAATTCACCCCTCCACTTT	CAWSVLQPAYNSPLHF
14	NA	TRBV10-1	TRBD2	TRBJ2-1	TGCGCCAGCAGGGCCGGACTAGGGCTCGATGAGCAGTTCTTC	CASRAGLGLDEQFF
17	NA	TRBV29-1	NA	TRBJ2-3	TGCAGCGTTGGGACCCCTTCAGGGTTGCGGGGAGCAGATACGCAGTATTTT	CSVGTPSGLRGADTQYF
12	once	TRBV6-1	NA	TRBJ2-5	TGTGCCAGCAGTTCCAGTCTAGAGACCCAGTACTTC	CASSSSLETQYF
14	few	TRBV6-5	NA	TRBJ1-1	TGTGCCAGCAGTTACTCCTGGGGAGGGCCTGAAGCTTTCTTT	CASSYSWGGPEAFF
15	NA	TRBV11-1	TRBD2	TRBJ2-5	TGTGCCAGCAGCTATGGGACTAGCGGGGAAGAGACCCAGTACTTC	CASSYGTSGEETQYF